Each of the 12 T cell receptor beta chains below was sequenced from the same sample in a study of T cell changes during pregnancy in multiple sclerosis (dated by TCRdb to about 2019). Library prep was done by the immunoSEQ multiplex PCR assay. Here the immuneACCESS table is served through TCRdb, limited to in-frame sequences with V and J called. Missing clones are a known gap in these copies; in checked studies unresolved V genes cover under half, and the rest lacks a known reason. The sample records 65,000 to 90,000 clones, 91% of which are singletons. 2.5% to 3% of the sample is in the top ten clones. Here the sequenced sample was peripheral blood, taken in the first trimester of pregnancy. The source is a female donor with multiple sclerosis, enrolled in a pregnancy study.

V usage is TRBV7-2 and J usage is TRBJ2-7; D may be TRBD2 (6 bases). V lost 5 bases and J 0 bases, leaving 11 bases between the germline ends. Germline CDR1 and CDR2: SGHTA and FQGNSA. The CDR3 totals 14 residues. The chain's CDR3 is CASSISGSSYEQYF. The CDR3 DNA is TGTGCCAGCAGCATTAGCGGTAGCTCCTACGAGCAGTACTTC. Full variable domain (remainder filled in from reference TRBV7-2 and TRBJ2-7): GAGVSQSPSNKVTEKGKDVELRCDPISGHTALYWYRQSLGQGLEFLIYFQGNSAPDKSGLPSDRFSAERTGGSVSTLTIQRTQQEDSAVYLCASSISGSSYEQYFGPGTRLTVT.

This chain links TRBV6-5 with TRBJ2-7, with 9 bases that match TRBD2. V shed 2 bases, J shed 1 base, and the junction held 3 bases outside the gene matches. The CDR3 covers 15 residues. CDR1 is MNHEY and CDR2 is SVGAGI in the germline V gene. CDR3 region: CASSYGREGSYEQYF. CDR3 in DNA: TGTGCCAGCAGTTACGGGCGGGAGGGGTCCTACGAGCAGTACTTC.

This clone was recorded only once. This chain links TRBV20-1 with TRBJ2-1; perhaps TRBD2 as D (5 bases). V was trimmed by 5 bases and J by 9 bases, leaving 11 bases between them. Per the germline V gene, CDR1 is DFQATT and CDR2 is SNEGSKA (reference sequence). The CDR3 has 11 amino acids. The CDR3 spells CSASSEGEQFF. The CDR3 DNA reads as TGCAGTGCTTCTTCTGAGGGTGAGCAGTTCTTC.

The V call is TRBV5-4, the J call TRBJ2-3; D remains ambiguous. The CDR3 extends over 12 amino acids. Germline CDR1 reads SGHNT; CDR2 reads YYREEE (reference sequence). The germline V and J ends were trimmed by 0 bases and 5 bases, with 4 bases remaining between them. The CDR3 here is CASSLALDTQYF. The DNA of the CDR3 is TGTGCCAGCAGCTTGGCTCTAGATACGCAGTATTTT. Filled out from reference TRBV5-4 and TRBJ2-3, the complete variable domain reads ETGVTQSPTHLIKTRGQQVTLRCSSQSGHNTVSWYQQALGQGPQFIFQYYREEENGRGNFPPRFSGLQFPNYSSELNVNALELDDSALYLCASSLALDTQYFGPGTRLTVL.

The gene calls are TRBV19 and TRBJ1-3; no clear D gene. The CDR3 consists of 13 residues. Germline lookup yields CDR1 LNHDA and CDR2 SQIVND (reference sequence). V lost 8 bases and J 0 bases, leaving 8 bases between the germline ends. DNA for the CDR3: TGTGCCAGTCGGTTTGGCTCTGGAAACACCATATATTTT. Translating gives CASRFGSGNTIYF.

This chain links TRBV6-1 with TRBJ1-2; 9 nucleotides match TRBD1. Trimming cost V 7 bases and J 7 bases; bases outside gene matches: 7. The germline CDR1 and CDR2 sequences are MNHNS and SASEGT. CDR3 size: 13 residues. The CDR3 here is CASKTDRGGGYTF. The CDR3 DNA reads TGTGCCAGCAAAACGGACAGGGGTGGTGGCTACACCTTC.

V gene TRBV4-2 combines with J gene TRBJ2-3, with 7 bases lining up with TRBD2. The CDR3 spans 15 residues. Germline values: CDR1 LGHNA, CDR2 YNFKEQ. The V and J ends lost 2 bases and 3 bases, in that order; junction bases with no gene match: 5. Here the CDR3 DNA reads TGTGCCAGCAGCCAAAGTTTCGGGAGGACAGATACGCAGTATTTT. Protein: CASSQSFGRTDTQYF.

This clone has more than one count but fewer than ten. V is TRBV29-1 and J is TRBJ1-5; 12 bases match TRBD1. The CDR3 is 14 amino acids. Looked up from germline, CDR1 is SQVTM and CDR2 is ANQGSEA. The CDR3 region is CGIGGQGANQPQHF. CDR3 nucleotide sequence: TGCGGCATTGGGGGACAGGGGGCCAATCAGCCCCAGCATTTT.

The rearrangement uses TRBV5-1 and TRBJ1-2; D gene unclear. Trimming left V 3 bases short and J 3 bases short, with 12 bases between. This CDR3 region has 14 residues. Germline V gene data show CDR1 as SGHRS and CDR2 as YFSETQ. The CDR3 here is CASSSAEGYYGYTF. For the CDR3, the DNA is TGCGCCAGCAGCTCGGCGGAAGGCTACTATGGCTACACCTTC. The complete variable domain, with remaining parts taken from reference TRBV5-1 and TRBJ1-2, reads KAGVTQTPRYLIKTRGQQVTLSCSPISGHRSVSWYQQTPGQGLQFLFEYFSETQRNKGNFPGRFSGRQFSNSRSEMNVSTLELGDSALYLCASSSAEGYYGYTFGSGTRLTVV.

This clone was picked up a small number of times. V is TRBV29-1 and J is TRBJ1-1, with 9 nucleotides matching TRBD1. V lost 3 bases and J lost 1; bases outside the gene matches: 0. The CDR3 spans 13 residues. CDR1 and CDR2 from the germline V gene are SQVTM and ANQGSEA. CDR3 sequence: CSVEGQGNTEAFF. The CDR3 coding sequence is TGCAGCGTTGAGGGACAGGGGAACACTGAAGCTTTCTTT.

V and J are TRBV30 and TRBJ1-1, with 10 positions matching TRBD1. The V segment lost 6 bases and the J segment 1 base; nucleotides outside the gene matches: 11. From germline, CDR1 is GTSNPN and CDR2 SVGIG (reference sequence). This CDR3 is built from 16 residues. As DNA, the CDR3 is TGTGCCTGTAACCACCGGGACAGGGGTAGGAACACTGAAGCTTTCTTT. Its protein product is CACNHRDRGRNTEAFF.

CDR3 DNA: TGTGCCAGCAGTGAATCGTTGGCGGCAGCGCCCCAGCATTTT. Amino acid sequence: CASSESLAAAPQHF. This chain connects TRBV2 to TRBJ1-5, with D hard to call. Trimming cost V 2 bases and J 9 bases, with 14 bases left between them. Germline values: CDR1 SNHLY, CDR2 FYNNEI. The CDR3 is 14 amino acids.